Shown below are 10 T cell receptor beta chains from a single sample sequenced in a study of OX40 agonist ivuxolimab in advanced cancers. Some clones are missing from TCRdb's copy, which holds only in-frame ones; the method was immunoSEQ multiplex PCR. The table has approximately 89,000 clones, 91% seen once. The sample in question was CD4+ or CD8+ T cells sorted from blood, obtained in a trial of the OX40 agonist ivuxolimab. The receptor source for this set is an adult with an advanced solid tumor such as melanoma, head and neck, liver or kidney cancer.

The chain recombines TRBV5-1 with TRBJ1-1, with no clear D. V lost 7 bases and J 4 bases, leaving 14 bases between the germline ends. This CDR3 is built from 13 residues. CDR1 and CDR2 (germline): SGHRS, YFSETQ. CDR3 bases: TGCGCCAGCTCCAGCCCGCCGACCACTGAAGCTTTCTTT. It specifies CASSSPPTTEAFF. The entire variable domain, with the rest obtained from reference TRBV5-1 and TRBJ1-1, is as follows: KAGVTQTPRYLIKTRGQQVTLSCSPISGHRSVSWYQQTPGQGLQFLFEYFSETQRNKGNFPGRFSGRQFSNSRSEMNVSTLELGDSALYLCASSSPPTTEAFFGQGTRLTVV.

This chain joins TRBV4-3 and TRBJ2-3, with D perhaps TRBD1 (6 bases). Germline V CDR1 and CDR2: LGHNA, YSLEER. The V gene lost 1 base and the J gene lost 1 base, with 15 bases spanning the gap. The CDR3 sequence is 17 residues long. Here the CDR3 DNA reads TGCGCCAGCAGCCAAGCTACAGGGACCCCTGGCACAGATACGCAGTATTTT. Protein sequence: CASSQATGTPGTDTQYF.

The chain links TRBV7-2 to TRBJ2-1; D gene unclear. V gave up 2 bases and J gave up 10 bases, with 9 bases separating them. This CDR3 is built from 12 residues. Germline V gives CDR1 SGHTA, CDR2 FQGNSA. The CDR3 nucleotides are TGTGCCAGCAGCTTATTCCGGGCGGAGCAGTTCTTC. Amino acid sequence: CASSLFRAEQFF.

The chain uses TRBV6-1 and TRBJ2-7, with D possibly being TRBD1 or TRBD2 (5 bases each). V was cut by 3 bases and J by 6 bases, with 18 bases left in between. There are 15 residues in the CDR3. Per germline, CDR1 MNHNS and CDR2 SASEGT. The chain's CDR3 is CASSEGVGQYSEQYF. The CDR3 nucleotides are TGTGCCAGCAGTGAGGGGGTCGGGCAGTACTCCGAGCAGTACTTC.

The CDR3 DNA is TGTGCCATCAGTGAGTCTTCGGGGTCTGGCGACGAGCAGTACTTC. Translated, it gives CAISESSGSGDEQYF. This chain joins TRBV10-3 and TRBJ2-7; a weak D match, TRBD2 (5 bases). Germline CDR1 and CDR2: ENHRY and SYGVKD. The CDR3 covers 15 residues. V lost 0 bases and J lost 5, with 14 bases in between.

V usage is TRBV28 and J usage is TRBJ2-5, with TRBD2 as a possible D gene (5 bases). Between the trimmed V and J ends, which lost 3 bases and 2 bases, there was a span of 7 bases. The length of the CDR3 is 13 residues. Germline assignment: CDR1 MDHEN and CDR2 SYDVKM. In nucleotides, the CDR3 is TGTGCCAGCAGTTTGGACTTTCAAGAGACCCAGTACTTC. Translated: CASSLDFQETQYF.

V gene TRBV5-4 combines with J gene TRBJ1-5, with D maybe TRBD1 (5 bases). The CDR3 contains 14 residues. Germline CDR1 is SGHNT and CDR2 is YYREEE (reference sequence). V was cut by 0 bases and J by 5 bases, with 9 bases left in between. In DNA form, the CDR3 reads TGTGCCAGCAGCTTGGATCAGGGCGATCAGCCCCAGCATTTT. As protein: CASSLDQGDQPQHF.

V and J are TRBV19 and TRBJ2-1; 11 positions agree with TRBD2. The CDR3 spans 16 residues. Germline values: CDR1 LNHDA, CDR2 SQIVND (reference sequence). J lost 7 bases, V lost 6 bases, and 11 bases had no gene match. The CDR3 DNA follows: TGTGCCAGTAGGACAAATGAGCTAGCGGGAGGAAATGAGCAGTTCTTC. Translated: CASRTNELAGGNEQFF.

The chain carries TRBV14 and TRBJ2-7; TRBD2 matches at 11 bases. The CDR3 is made up of 16 amino acids. The germline V gene has CDR1 SGHDN and CDR2 FVKESK. V lost 3 bases to trimming and J lost 2 bases; unmatched junction nucleotides: 6. CDR3 region: CASSHSSGRPPYEQYF. As DNA, the CDR3 is TGTGCCAGCAGCCACTCTAGCGGGAGGCCCCCCTACGAGCAGTACTTC.

The chain recombines TRBV18 with TRBJ2-1; D is possibly TRBD1 (5 bases). The V end was cut by 4 bases, the J end by 10 bases, with 14 bases between. This CDR3 is 13 amino acids long. Germline CDR1 reads KGHSH; CDR2 reads LQKENI. This CDR3 reads CASSQGDSFEQFF. The CDR3 nucleotides are TGTGCCAGCTCACAAGGAGACAGTTTCGAGCAGTTCTTC.